This TCR beta chain stems from a study of blood T cell repertoires in COVID-19. This clone appeared once. The V and J ends lost 4 bases and 1 base, in that order; junction bases with no gene match: 7. CDR1 and CDR2 from the germline V gene are KGHDR and SFDVKD. The CDR3 sequence is 17 residues long. The repertoire was sequenced with immunoSEQ multiplex PCR; TCRdb's copy has only in-frame clones and lacks some. Of about 170,000 clones in the sample, roughly 85% were seen once. The rearrangement joins TRBV24-1 to TRBJ2-1; 9 bases align to TRBD1. The sequenced sample was peripheral blood. The TCR comes from a woman aged 80 or over with acute or convalescent COVID-19. This CDR3 is CATSDPSGTGSYNEQFF. The CDR3 nucleotides are TGTGCCACCAGTGACCCCTCCGGGACAGGGTCCTACAATGAGCAGTTCTTC.